This TCR beta chain came from a study of CD8 T cells in Susac syndrome. CD8+ and CD4+ T cells from blood underwent TCR beta sequencing. The multiple sclerosis controls consisted of treatment-naive patients with relapsing-remitting disease, either stable or active. A quantity of 0.5 to 1 ug RNA underwent reverse transcription using random hexamers. By means of immunoSEQ multiplex PCR, TCR beta CDR3 spanning 54 Vbeta and 13 Jbeta underwent amplification. TCRdb reprocessed the immunoSEQ multiplex PCR reads via MiXCR and lists one record per CDR3 protein. The sample has fewer than 150,000 distinct CDR3 sequences, roughly 89% seen once. The CDR3 sequence is 15 residues long. The germline V gene encodes CDR1 MDHEN and CDR2 SYDVKM. Trimming removed 4 bases from V and 4 bases from J; junction bases left unmatched: 6.

Sequences were obtained from CD8+ T cells from PBMCs. J is TRBJ2-1 and V is TRBV28; 8 bases fit TRBD1. The sequence came from a human donor with multiple sclerosis. The CDR3 bases are TGTGCCAGCAGTTGGGGACAGGAGAGTTACAATGAGCAGTTCTTC. It translates to CASSWGQESYNEQFF. The variable domain in full, completed from reference TRBV28 and TRBJ2-1, reads DVKVTQSSRYLVKRTGEKVFLECVQDMDHENMFWYRQDPGLGLRLIYFSYDVKMKEKGDIPEGYSVSREKKERFSLILESASTNQTSMYLCASSWGQESYNEQFFGPGTRLTVL.